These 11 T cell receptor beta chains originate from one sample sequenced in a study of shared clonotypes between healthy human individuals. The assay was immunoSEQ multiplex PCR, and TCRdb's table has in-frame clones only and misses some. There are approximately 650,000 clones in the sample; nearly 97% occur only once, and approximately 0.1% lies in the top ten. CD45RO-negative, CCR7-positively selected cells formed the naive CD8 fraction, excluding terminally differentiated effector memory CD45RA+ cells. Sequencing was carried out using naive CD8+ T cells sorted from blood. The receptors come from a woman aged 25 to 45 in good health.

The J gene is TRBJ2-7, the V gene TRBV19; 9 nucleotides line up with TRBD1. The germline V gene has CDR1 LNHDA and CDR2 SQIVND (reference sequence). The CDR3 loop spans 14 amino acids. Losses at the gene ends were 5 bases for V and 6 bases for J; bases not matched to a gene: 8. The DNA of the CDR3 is TGTGCCAGTAGTCCGGGACAGGGATTCGGCGAGCAGTACTTC. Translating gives CASSPGQGFGEQYF.

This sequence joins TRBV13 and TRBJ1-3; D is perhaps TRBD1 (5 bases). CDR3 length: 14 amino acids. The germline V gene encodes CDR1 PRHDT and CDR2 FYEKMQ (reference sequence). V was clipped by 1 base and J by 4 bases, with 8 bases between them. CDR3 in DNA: TGTGCCAGCAGCTTAGCTGGGGACGGAAACACCATATATTTT. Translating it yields CASSLAGDGNTIYF.

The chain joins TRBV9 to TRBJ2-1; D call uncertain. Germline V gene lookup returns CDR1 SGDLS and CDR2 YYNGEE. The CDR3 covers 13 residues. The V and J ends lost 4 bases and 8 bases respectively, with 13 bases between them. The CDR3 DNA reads TGTGCCAGCAGCCTCCCCCGTGGGGATGAGCAGTTCTTC. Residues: CASSLPRGDEQFF.

The CDR3 bases are TGTGCCAGTCTCGGGGGTGAAGCTTTCTTT. It translates to CASLGGEAFF. This chain connects TRBV2 to TRBJ1-1, with D possibly matching TRBD1 (5 bases). The length of the CDR3 is 10 residues. Germline-derived CDR1 and CDR2 are SNHLY and FYNNEI. Trimming removed 9 bases at V and 7 bases at J, with 9 bases between.

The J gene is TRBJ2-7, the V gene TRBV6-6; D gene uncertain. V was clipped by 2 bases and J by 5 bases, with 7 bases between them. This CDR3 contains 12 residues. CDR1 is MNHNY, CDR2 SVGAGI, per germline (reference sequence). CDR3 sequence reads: CASSYTPDEQYF. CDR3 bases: TGTGCCAGCAGTTACACCCCGGACGAGCAGTACTTC.

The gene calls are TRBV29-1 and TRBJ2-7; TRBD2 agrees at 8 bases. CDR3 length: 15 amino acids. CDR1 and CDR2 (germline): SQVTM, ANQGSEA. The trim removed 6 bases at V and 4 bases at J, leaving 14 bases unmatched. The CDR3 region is CSVKGFSGSPYEQYF. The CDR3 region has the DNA TGCAGCGTAAAAGGGTTCAGCGGGAGTCCTTACGAGCAGTACTTC.

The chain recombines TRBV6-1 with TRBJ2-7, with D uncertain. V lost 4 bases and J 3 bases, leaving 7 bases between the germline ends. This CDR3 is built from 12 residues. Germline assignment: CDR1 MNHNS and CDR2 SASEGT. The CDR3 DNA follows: TGTGCCAGCAGTGGAAGGCGCTACGAGCAGTACTTC. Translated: CASSGRRYEQYF.

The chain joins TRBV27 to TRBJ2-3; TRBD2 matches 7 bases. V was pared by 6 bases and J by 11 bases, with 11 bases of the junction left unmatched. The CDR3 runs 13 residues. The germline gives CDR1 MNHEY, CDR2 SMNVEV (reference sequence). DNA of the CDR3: TGTGCCAGCAGCCCCTATGCAGCGGGGAGGCAGTATTTT. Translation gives CASSPYAAGRQYF.

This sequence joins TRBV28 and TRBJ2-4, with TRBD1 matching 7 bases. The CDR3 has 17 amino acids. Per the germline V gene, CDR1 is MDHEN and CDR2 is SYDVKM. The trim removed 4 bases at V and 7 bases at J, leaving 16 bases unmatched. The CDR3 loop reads CASSSPPGQRRRNIQYF. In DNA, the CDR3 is TGTGCCAGCAGTTCACCCCCGGGACAGAGGAGAAGGAACATTCAGTACTTC.

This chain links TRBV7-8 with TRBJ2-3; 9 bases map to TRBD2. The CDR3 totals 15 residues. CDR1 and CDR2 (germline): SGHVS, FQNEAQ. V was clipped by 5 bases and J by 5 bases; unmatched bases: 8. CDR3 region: CASSPSGAGEDTQYF. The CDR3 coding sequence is TGTGCCAGCAGCCCTAGCGGGGCGGGGGAAGATACGCAGTATTTT.

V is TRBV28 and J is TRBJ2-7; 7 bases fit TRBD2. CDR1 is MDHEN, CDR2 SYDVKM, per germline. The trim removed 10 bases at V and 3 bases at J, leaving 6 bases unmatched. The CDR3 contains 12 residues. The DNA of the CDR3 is TGTGCCACCCTAGCGGCAAACTACGAGCAGTACTTC. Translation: CATLAANYEQYF. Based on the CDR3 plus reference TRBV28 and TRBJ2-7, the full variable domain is DVKVTQSSRYLVKRTGEKVFLECVQDMDHENMFWYRQDPGLGLRLIYFSYDVKMKEKGDIPEGYSVSREKKERFSLILESASTNQTSMYLCATLAANYEQYFGPGTRLTVT.